This TCR beta chain was identified during a study of cytomegalovirus exposure and HLA in healthy donors. Points from the study as a whole: Associated with cytomegalovirus, according to the listing, were 150 to 200 TCR beta chains.

The CDR3 sequence is 14 residues long. V lost 3 bases, J lost 5 bases, and 6 bases stayed unmatched. CDR1 and CDR2 (germline): MNHEY, SMNVEV (reference sequence). Generated by immunoSEQ multiplex PCR, the TCRdb table keeps only in-frame clones and is missing some. The data contain some 130,000 clones, about 83% of them seen just once; the ten biggest clones take up under 1.5%. This clone showed up just a few times. Its antigen is unidentified. The chain uses TRBV27 and TRBJ2-7, with 8 nucleotides matching TRBD1. Sample: PBMCs. The clonotype originates from a woman younger than 45 in good health and CMV-seronegative. This CDR3 is CASSLGQESHEQYF. The CDR3 DNA reads as TGTGCCAGCAGTTTGGGACAGGAGAGCCACGAGCAGTACTTC.